This TCR beta chain was identified during a study of blood T cell repertoires in COVID-19. Overall study context: Italy, Spain and the United States were the sources of the convalescent and acute COVID-19 samples. In each case, the material was cDNA or gDNA derived from T cells, B-cell-depleted T cells, or PBMCs.

In the original workflow: Amplification from reference gene primers served as the basis for estimated nucleated cell counts. Profiled with immunoSEQ multiplex PCR; TCRdb holds only in-frame clones, not every one. The V and J calls and clone size are taken from that table; D and trimming were inferred from the DNA. The table has about 200,000 clones, roughly nine tenths seen once. Trimming took 3 bases from V and 4 from J, leaving 13 bases between them. Germline V gene lookup returns CDR1 LNHDA and CDR2 SQIVND (reference sequence). CDR3 length: 15 residues. The receptor was isolated from a middle-aged man with acute or convalescent COVID-19. The V gene is TRBV19, the J gene TRBJ1-5; a possible D gene is TRBD1 (6 bases). The sample consisted of peripheral blood. The CDR3 sequence: CASSIVGAWNQPQHF. Here the CDR3 DNA reads TGTGCCAGTAGTATCGTGGGGGCATGGAATCAGCCCCAGCATTTT.